These 15 T cell receptor beta chains were all obtained from the same sample, sequenced in a study of shared clonotypes between healthy human individuals. Sequencing used immunoSEQ multiplex PCR; TCRdb keeps in-frame clones, though not all of them. The sample has over a million clones, under 80% seen once. The sample consisted of memory CD4+ T cells sorted from blood. The subset denotes: CD45RA-negative fraction. The receptors stem from a man aged 18 to 35 in good health.

The chain employs TRBV5-6 and TRBJ2-2; 12 bases are shared with TRBD2. The CDR3 length is 17 residues. Trimming cost V 3 bases and J 8 bases; bases outside gene matches: 11. CDR1 and CDR2 from the germline V gene are SGHDT and YYEEEE. The CDR3 nucleotides read TGTGCCAGCAGCTCCCTAGCGGGAGGGCCAGCAAGTGGGGAGCTGTTTTTT. It yields the protein CASSSLAGGPASGELFF.

This clone has more than one count but fewer than ten. V is TRBV7-2 and J is TRBJ1-2; D gene unclear. The CDR3 sequence is 14 residues long. The germline gives CDR1 SGHTA, CDR2 FQGNSA. V was shortened by 5 bases and J by 8 bases, with 18 bases between the two germline ends. The CDR3 here is CASSPAFLIGGYTF. DNA of the CDR3: TGTGCCAGCAGCCCGGCATTTCTGATAGGGGGCTACACCTTC.

The gene calls are TRBV5-4 and TRBJ1-6, with TRBD1 identical over 8 bases. This CDR3 has 17 residues. Per the germline V gene, CDR1 is SGHNT and CDR2 is YYREEE (reference sequence). Losses at the gene ends were 4 bases for V and 5 bases for J; bases not matched to a gene: 11. This CDR3 is CASSIGTGGANNSPLHF. The DNA for the CDR3 is TGTGCCAGCAGCATTGGAACAGGGGGAGCCAATAATTCACCCCTCCACTTT.

V usage is TRBV6-6 and J usage is TRBJ2-2; D remains ambiguous. This CDR3 comprises 13 residues. CDR1 is MNHNY, CDR2 SVGAGI, per germline (reference sequence). The V end was cut by 7 bases, the J end by 7 bases, with 13 bases between. CDR3: CASNNWSGGELFF. The CDR3 bases are TGTGCCAGCAATAACTGGTCGGGCGGGGAGCTGTTTTTT.

This chain uses TRBV10-1 with TRBJ2-3, with 8 nucleotides matching TRBD2. Germline V lookup: CDR1 WNHNN, CDR2 SYGVQD (reference sequence). The V gene end was trimmed by 3 bases and the J gene end by 0 bases; junction bases not matched to a gene: 14. This CDR3 region has 19 residues. This CDR3 reads CASSDGIGRLAPSTDTQYF. DNA for the CDR3: TGCGCCAGCAGTGACGGGATAGGACGACTAGCGCCTAGCACAGATACGCAGTATTTT.

This chain uses TRBV6-5 with TRBJ2-7; maybe TRBD2 (5 bases). The V gene lost 2 bases and the J gene lost 5 bases, with 19 bases spanning the gap. The CDR3 is 16 amino acids. Germline V gives CDR1 MNHEY, CDR2 SVGAGI. CDR3: CASSYKGGAFGDEQYF. DNA for the CDR3: TGTGCCAGCAGTTACAAGGGCGGCGCCTTCGGGGACGAGCAGTACTTC.

This chain links TRBV30 with TRBJ1-1, with D perhaps TRBD1 (6 bases). Germline V lookup: CDR1 GTSNPN, CDR2 SVGIG (reference sequence). V was cut by 3 bases and J by 1 base, with 15 bases left in between. The CDR3 runs 15 residues. The CDR3 DNA reads as TGTGCCTGGAGGTCGGGAGGACAGCCGAACACTGAAGCTTTCTTT. Translating it yields CAWRSGGQPNTEAFF.

This sequence joins TRBV5-4 and TRBJ1-1; D may be TRBD1 (5 bases). Germline CDR1 is SGHNT and CDR2 is YYREEE (reference sequence). V was shortened by 2 bases and J by 5 bases, with 16 bases between the two germline ends. The CDR3 covers 15 residues. CDR3 loop: CASSLDSLRRTEAFF. CDR3 DNA: TGTGCCAGCAGCTTAGACAGTCTAAGAAGAACTGAAGCTTTCTTT.

At least ten counts were recorded for this clone. The gene calls are TRBV28 and TRBJ1-6; D gene unclear. Germline values: CDR1 MDHEN, CDR2 SYDVKM. CDR3 size: 15 residues. V dropped 4 bases and J dropped 7 bases, with 14 bases sitting between them. Here the CDR3 DNA reads TGTGCCAGCAGTTCTATGGGTTTTTCGAATTCACCCCTCCACTTT. Translation gives CASSSMGFSNSPLHF.

The genes are TRBV28 and TRBJ2-1, with 11 bases matching TRBD2. Germline lookup yields CDR1 MDHEN and CDR2 SYDVKM. The CDR3 length is 16 residues. J lost 5 bases, V lost 9 bases, and 12 bases had no gene match. The CDR3 DNA reads as TGTGCCAGTCCTCCTGAGAGACTAGCGGGAAACAATGAGCAGTTCTTC. Translated, it gives CASPPERLAGNNEQFF.

This clone is a singleton in its sample. J is TRBJ2-1 and V is TRBV5-1; maybe TRBD1 (5 bases). CDR3 length equals 16 residues. The germline V gene encodes CDR1 SGHRS and CDR2 YFSETQ. With 0 bases removed from V and 5 bases from J, the gap between germline ends came to 15 bases. As DNA, the CDR3 is TGCGCCAGCAGCTTGGCTTCCAGGGTAGGGGACAATGAGCAGTTCTTC. Residues: CASSLASRVGDNEQFF.

Worth noting for this clone: This may stem from a read error, because a much larger clone lies one nucleotide away. Distinct nucleotide sequences in the sample also encode this CDR3. The chain couples TRBV7-2 to TRBJ1-2, with D uncertain. Between the trimmed V and J ends, which lost 5 bases and 0 bases, there was a span of 7 bases. The CDR3 totals 13 residues. The germline gives CDR1 SGHTA, CDR2 FQGNSA. Here the CDR3 DNA reads TGTGCCAGCAGCCCGGGGTCTAACTATGGCTACACCTTC. This sequence encodes CASSPGSNYGYTF. Filled out from reference TRBV7-2 and TRBJ1-2, the complete variable domain reads GAGVSQSPSNKVTEKGKDVELRCDPISGHTALYWYRQSLGQGLEFLIYFQGNSAPDKSGLPSDRFSAERTGGSVSTLTIQRTQQEDSAVYLCASSPGSNYGYTFGSGTRLTVV.

This chain uses TRBV7-9 with TRBJ1-2, with 9 bases matching TRBD1. Germline V gene lookup returns CDR1 SEHNR and CDR2 FQNEAQ (reference sequence). The CDR3 is made up of 16 amino acids. The V and J ends lost 2 bases and 3 bases, in that order; junction bases with no gene match: 7. The CDR3 here is CASSLRLDRGDYGYTF. DNA of the CDR3: TGTGCCAGCAGCTTAAGGCTGGACAGGGGAGACTATGGCTACACCTTC.

Of note for this clone: Its ends do not fully match the called genes, so a read error is possible. The chain combines TRBV15 with TRBJ1-4, with D possibly being TRBD1 (5 bases). The germline V gene encodes CDR1 LNHNV and CDR2 YYDKDF (reference sequence). This CDR3 spans 13 amino acids. Written as DNA, the CDR3 is TGTGCCACCAGCAGAGATATGAGGGGAGTGGCGATTTTT. Amino acids: CATSRDMRGVAIF.

The genes are TRBV19 and TRBJ1-2, with D unclear. Germline V CDR1 and CDR2: LNHDA, SQIVND (reference sequence). Trimming stripped 2 bases from V and 3 bases from J, with 10 bases between. This CDR3 has 14 residues. In DNA form, the CDR3 reads TGTGCCAGTAGTATAAGGCTTTCGGACTATGGCTACACCTTC. Translating gives CASSIRLSDYGYTF.